The 32 T cell receptor beta chains below were found in one sample sequenced in a study of regulatory T cells in long-lasting Graves disease. Specified time point: newly diagnosed GD, antithyroid drugs for less than 3 months. TCR sequences were obtained from RNA taken from PBMCs. Arm-PCR of CDR3 regions with iRepertoire HTBI primers generated TCR beta libraries. From the multiplex PCR reads, TCRdb called clonotypes with MiXCR, one entry per CDR3 protein. The repertoire holds about 540,000 distinct CDR3 sequences, with roughly 14% as singletons. Another study also made use of these data, one on T cells in Graves' hyperthyroidism and ophthalmopathy.

This specimen consisted of peripheral blood mononuclear cells (PBMCs), obtained at new diagnosis, from a patient treated with antithyroid drugs. All receptors come from a man aged 25 to 40 with Graves disease.

This clonotype was counted between two and nine times. V usage is TRBV7-2 and J usage is TRBJ2-1; D uncertain. This CDR3 comprises 13 residues. V lost 5 bases to trimming and J lost 5 bases, with 10 bases between them. Per germline, CDR1 SGHTA and CDR2 FQGNSA. CDR3 DNA: TGTGCCAGCAGCCCGTACTACCACAATGAGCAGTTCTTC. It yields the protein CASSPYYHNEQFF.

This clonotype occurred many times. CDR3 bases: TGTGCCAGCAGCCCTCAGGGAATAGTCTACAATGAGCAGTTCTTC. This sequence encodes CASSPQGIVYNEQFF. This chain links TRBV12-3 or TRBV12-4 with TRBJ2-1; tentatively, D is TRBD1 (5 bases). The length of the CDR3 is 15 residues. Trimming stripped 6 bases from V and 3 bases from J, with 15 bases between.

This clonotype was observed at least ten times. The chain carries TRBV27 and TRBJ1-1; D is possibly TRBD1 (6 bases). This CDR3 comprises 15 residues. V was trimmed by 5 bases and J by 4 bases, leaving 17 bases between them. Germline V gene data show CDR1 as MNHEY and CDR2 as SMNVEV (reference sequence). CDR3: CASSTPTGRFTEAFF. For the CDR3, the DNA is TGTGCCAGCAGTACGCCGACAGGCCGATTCACTGAAGCTTTCTTT.

This clonotype turned up a few times. V usage is TRBV20-1 and J usage is TRBJ2-2, with TRBD2 identical over 10 bases. The CDR3 runs to 14 residues. The junction had 5 bases not matched to a gene; V was cut back by 3 bases and J by 7 bases. The V gene's germline CDR1 is DFQATT and CDR2 SNEGSKA (reference sequence). The chain's CDR3 is CSARGAGGGGELFF. Written as DNA, the CDR3 is TGCAGTGCTAGGGGAGCGGGAGGGGGCGGGGAGCTGTTTTTT.

V and J are TRBV29-1 and TRBJ2-1, with D possibly matching TRBD1 (6 bases). Per the germline V gene, CDR1 is SQVTM and CDR2 is ANQGSEA. Trimming left V 4 bases short and J 1 base short, with 11 bases between. The CDR3 spans 14 residues. The CDR3 is CSVVSRGSYNEQFF. CDR3 bases: TGCAGCGTTGTTTCCAGGGGATCCTACAATGAGCAGTTCTTC.

This clonotype was detected many times. The CDR3 region has the DNA TGTGCCAGCAGTCCCTGGGGGGTCACCTACAATGAGCAGTTCTTC. This codes for CASSPWGVTYNEQFF. The chain uses TRBV28 and TRBJ2-1; D is perhaps TRBD2 (6 bases). Trimming shortened V by 5 bases and J by 2 bases, and 13 bases separated the two germline ends. The germline V gene encodes CDR1 MDHEN and CDR2 SYDVKM. The CDR3 length is 15 residues.

The table lists this clonotype with many counts. The chain combines TRBV18 with TRBJ2-7; 13 bases map to TRBD2. V shed 6 bases, J shed 7 bases, and the junction held 9 bases outside the gene matches. The CDR3 is made up of 15 amino acids. The V gene's germline CDR1 is KGHSH and CDR2 LQKENI. The CDR3 here is CASSLGLAGYLEQYF. The CDR3 DNA reads TGTGCCAGCTCGTTGGGACTAGCGGGGTACCTGGAGCAGTACTTC.

As for this clonotype: A read error may explain this, as a much larger clone is one base away. The rearrangement links TRBV6-4 to TRBJ2-7, with 7 bases matching TRBD2. Per germline, CDR1 MRHNA and CDR2 SNTAGT. The CDR3 extends over 17 amino acids. The CDR3 region is CANRKQLWSGKPYVQYF. CDR3 DNA: TGCGCCAACCGAAAGCAACTATGGAGCGGGAAACCCTACGTGCAGTACTTC.

This clonotype was found many times. The chain combines TRBV10-2 with TRBJ1-1; no clear D. With 0 bases removed from V and 7 bases from J, the gap between germline ends came to 6 bases. The germline V gene encodes CDR1 WSHSY and CDR2 SAAADI. There are 12 residues in the CDR3. The CDR3 DNA sequence: TGCGCCAGCAGTGAGTCCAGAGGTGAAGCTTTCTTT. Its protein product is CASSESRGEAFF.

The J gene is TRBJ2-5, the V gene TRBV7-2; 7 nucleotides match TRBD2. Trimming at V came to 4 bases and at J to 5 bases, leaving 7 bases not matched to a gene. CDR3 length: 14 amino acids. In germline, CDR1 is SGHTA, CDR2 FQGNSA. The CDR3 reads CASSSRGSWETQYF. For the CDR3, the DNA is TGTGCCAGCAGCTCCCGCGGGAGTTGGGAGACCCAGTACTTC.

This clonotype has at least ten counts. The gene calls are TRBV7-9 and TRBJ2-7, with no clear D. V lost 0 bases to trimming and J lost 3 bases, with 12 bases between them. CDR3 length: 15 amino acids. Per the germline V gene, CDR1 is SEHNR and CDR2 is FQNEAQ (reference sequence). CDR3 sequence: CASSLAMSGGYEQYF. The CDR3 coding sequence is TGTGCCAGCAGCTTAGCGATGAGTGGTGGCTACGAGCAGTACTTC. Complete variable domain (other parts from reference TRBV7-9 and TRBJ2-7): DTGVSQNPRHKITKRGQNVTFRCDPISEHNRLYWYRQTLGQGPEFLTYFQNEAQLEKSRLLSDRFSAERPKGSFSTLEIQRTEQGDSAMYLCASSLAMSGGYEQYFGPGTRLTVT.

At least ten counts were recorded for this clonotype. This chain links TRBV7-2 with TRBJ2-5, with D unresolved. Looked up from germline, CDR1 is SGHTA and CDR2 is FQGNSA. The CDR3 has 12 amino acids. V was cut by 1 base and J by 5 bases, with 5 bases left in between. The CDR3 loop is CASSLGRETQYF. CDR3 nucleotide sequence: TGTGCCAGCAGCTTAGGTCGGGAGACCCAGTACTTC.

The chain couples TRBV12-3 or TRBV12-4 to TRBJ2-3; D not certain. V was shortened by 4 bases and J by 2 bases, with 19 bases between the two germline ends. The CDR3 runs to 17 residues. The CDR3: CASSYRSRTHHTDTQYF. CDR3 nucleotide sequence: TGTGCCAGCAGTTACCGTTCCCGCACTCACCACACAGATACGCAGTATTTT.

This clonotype was observed a handful of times. This chain connects TRBV30 to TRBJ2-2; 12 bases line up with TRBD2. CDR3 length: 19 residues. Germline-derived CDR1 and CDR2 are GTSNPN and SVGIG (reference sequence). The ends lost 3 bases at V and 0 bases at J; junction bases unmatched: 11. The CDR3 loop reads CAWSPLAGGKHANTGELFF. DNA for the CDR3: TGTGCCTGGAGCCCGCTAGCGGGAGGGAAACACGCGAACACCGGGGAGCTGTTTTTT.

This clonotype turned up a few times. V gene TRBV20-1 combines with J gene TRBJ1-2; 8 bases match TRBD1. This CDR3 comprises 17 residues. Germline lookup yields CDR1 DFQATT and CDR2 SNEGSKA (reference sequence). The ends lost 7 bases at V and 0 bases at J; junction bases unmatched: 16. CDR3: CSGLLDRANSANYGYTF. For the CDR3, the DNA is TGCAGTGGCCTGCTGGACAGGGCGAACTCAGCTAACTATGGCTACACCTTC.

The CDR3 region is CASSYLILVGTGNSPLHF. The CDR3 nucleotides read TGTGCCAGCAGTTACCTCATTTTGGTGGGGACAGGGAATTCACCCCTCCACTTT. The chain uses TRBV6-9 and TRBJ1-6; 9 nucleotides agree with TRBD1. The germline gives CDR1 MNHGY, CDR2 SVAAGI. This CDR3 has 18 residues. J gave up 7 bases and V 3 bases, and 13 bases lay outside the gene matches.

About this clonotype: A read error is the likely source, as a far larger clone sits one nucleotide away. The chain carries TRBV12-3 or TRBV12-4 and TRBJ2-1; 11 bases fit TRBD2. This CDR3 contains 16 residues. The trim removed 6 bases at V and 5 bases at J, leaving 9 bases unmatched. The CDR3 DNA is TGTGCCAGCAGCCCCGTACTAGCGGGAGCAAACAATGAGCAGTTCTTC. Amino acids: CASSPVLAGANNEQFF.

This clonotype was picked up many times. V gene TRBV3-1 combines with J gene TRBJ1-1, with D maybe TRBD1 (6 bases). The CDR3 loop spans 15 amino acids. Trimming removed 4 bases at V and 0 bases at J, with 12 bases between. Germline V lookup: CDR1 LGHDT, CDR2 YNNKEL (reference sequence). CDR3 in DNA: TGTGCCAGCAGCCGCGCGACAGGCTTGAACACTGAAGCTTTCTTT. This codes for CASSRATGLNTEAFF.

The chain combines TRBV20-1 with TRBJ2-7, with 8 positions matching TRBD2. The trim removed 4 bases at V and 2 bases at J, leaving 7 bases unmatched. Germline-derived CDR1 and CDR2 are DFQATT and SNEGSKA (reference sequence). The CDR3 runs to 14 residues. CDR3 region: CSATLGRAPYEQYF. The CDR3 DNA reads TGCAGTGCTACCCTCGGGAGGGCCCCCTACGAGCAGTACTTC.

This clonotype showed up many times. The CDR3 spells CASTLEGGVKETQYF. CDR3 in DNA: TGTGCCAGCACCCTCGAAGGGGGTGTGAAAGAGACCCAGTACTTC. This sequence joins TRBV6-1 and TRBJ2-5; D possibly corresponds to TRBD1 (6 bases). The germline V and J ends were trimmed by 7 bases and 3 bases, with 18 bases remaining between them. Per germline, CDR1 MNHNS and CDR2 SASEGT. The CDR3 is 15 residues long.

This clonotype appeared a few times. The chain uses TRBV27 and TRBJ2-5; D ambiguous. Germline CDR1 is MNHEY and CDR2 is SMNVEV (reference sequence). The CDR3 has 13 amino acids. V lost 6 bases and J lost 0, with 8 bases in between. CDR3 amino acids: CASRAVHQETQYF. The CDR3, as DNA: TGTGCCAGCAGGGCGGTCCACCAAGAGACCCAGTACTTC.

This clonotype was seen many times. This rearrangement joins TRBV10-3 to TRBJ1-2; 7 nucleotides agree with TRBD1. Germline V gene lookup returns CDR1 ENHRY and CDR2 SYGVKD. V shed 10 bases, J shed 3 bases, and the junction held 8 bases outside the gene matches. CDR3 size: 13 residues. The CDR3: CATRRDRDYGYTF. The DNA of the CDR3 is TGTGCCACTCGCCGGGACAGAGACTATGGCTACACCTTC.

There are many counts of this clonotype. The chain joins TRBV12-5 to TRBJ2-5; 11 nucleotides line up with TRBD2. V trimming: 0 bases; J trimming: 5 bases; junction bases outside the gene matches: 8. The CDR3 length is 17 residues. Germline V gives CDR1 LGHNT, CDR2 FRNRAP. CDR3 residues: CASGLVNSGRAAETQYF. CDR3 DNA sequence: TGTGCTAGTGGTTTGGTGAATAGCGGGAGGGCCGCTGAGACCCAGTACTTC.

This clonotype was counted only a few times. V is TRBV5-1 and J is TRBJ2-1; D may be TRBD1 (6 bases). Trimming pared 4 bases from V and 5 bases from J, leaving 13 bases between. This CDR3 spans 14 amino acids. The germline gives CDR1 SGHRS, CDR2 YFSETQ. The chain's CDR3 is CASSNYRADNEQFF. In DNA, the CDR3 is TGCGCCAGCAGCAACTACAGGGCAGACAATGAGCAGTTCTTC.

This clonotype was picked up many times. This chain joins TRBV6-1 and TRBJ1-2; a possible D gene is TRBD1 (5 bases). Germline CDR1 MNHNS, CDR2 SASEGT. The V end was cut by 9 bases, the J end by 5 bases, with 22 bases between. The CDR3 sequence is 15 residues long. Here the CDR3 reads CASLNDGAGSYGYTF. CDR3 DNA: TGTGCCAGTTTAAACGATGGGGCAGGGTCGTATGGCTACACCTTC.

This clonotype has ten or more counts. The J gene is TRBJ1-2, the V gene TRBV24-1, with 8 bases fitting TRBD1. Germline V gives CDR1 KGHDR, CDR2 SFDVKD. V lost 3 bases to trimming and J lost 6 bases; unmatched junction nucleotides: 5. This CDR3 comprises 14 residues. CDR3 loop: CATSDEAGGDGYTF. Written as DNA, the CDR3 is TGTGCCACCAGTGATGAGGCAGGGGGCGATGGCTACACCTTC.

About this clonotype itself: This could be a read error, since a much larger clone is one nucleotide away. The rearrangement links TRBV3-1 to TRBJ1-2, with 9 bases aligning to TRBD1. The CDR3 spans 13 residues. Germline CDR1 is LGHDT and CDR2 is YNNKEL (reference sequence). The CDR3 sequence: CASSQRDRAGYAF. Here the CDR3 DNA reads TGTGCCAGCAGCCAAAGGGACAGGGCGGGCTACGCCTTC.

The rearrangement links TRBV9 to TRBJ2-1; 7 bases line up with TRBD2. The CDR3 extends over 18 amino acids. Germline V gives CDR1 SGDLS, CDR2 YYNGEE. The ends lost 1 base at V and 2 bases at J; junction bases unmatched: 12. The CDR3 nucleotides are TGTGCCAGCAGCGTAACCCTCGCCGGGACTAATACCTACAATGAGCAGTTCTTC. This codes for CASSVTLAGTNTYNEQFF. The whole variable domain, filled in from reference TRBV9 and TRBJ2-1, reads DSGVTQTPKHLITATGQRVTLRCSPRSGDLSVYWYQQSLDQGLQFLIQYYNGEERAKGNILERFSAQQFPDLHSELNLSSLELGDSALYFCASSVTLAGTNTYNEQFFGPGTRLTVL.

This clonotype was counted ten times or more. J is TRBJ2-1 and V is TRBV11-1; D might be TRBD2 (5 bases). The V gene lost 2 bases and the J gene lost 6 bases, with 8 bases spanning the gap. The CDR3 length is 13 residues. CDR1 is SGHAT, CDR2 FQDESV, per germline (reference sequence). The CDR3 coding sequence is TGTGCCAGCAGCTTATGGGCGGGCAATGAGCAGTTCTTC. Translating it yields CASSLWAGNEQFF.

The sample holds many counts of this clonotype. The CDR3 here is CASNGPRRLADYNEQFF. CDR3 in DNA: TGTGCCAGCAACGGCCCTCGGAGACTAGCGGACTACAATGAGCAGTTCTTC. This chain uses TRBV2 with TRBJ2-1, with 9 bases lining up with TRBD2. Germline CDR1 is SNHLY and CDR2 is FYNNEI. The CDR3 is 17 amino acids. Unmatched junction bases numbered 13, after V lost 7 bases and J lost 3 bases.

This clonotype showed up many times. CDR3 region: CASSQVGIPANTEAFF. The DNA of the CDR3 is TGCGCCAGCAGCCAAGTTGGGATTCCAGCGAACACTGAAGCTTTCTTT. J is TRBJ1-1 and V is TRBV4-1; the D is unclear. This CDR3 is built from 16 residues. V was shortened by 1 base and J by 1 base, with 13 bases between the two germline ends. CDR1 and CDR2 (germline): MGHRA, YSYEKL.

There are many counts of this clonotype. This chain uses TRBV20-1 with TRBJ2-7; TRBD2 aligns across 9 bases. With 6 bases clipped from V and 6 bases from J, the junction kept 6 bases outside the gene matches. Germline V gene sequence: CDR1 DFQATT, CDR2 SNEGSKA (reference sequence). This CDR3 comprises 12 residues. CDR3 DNA sequence: TGCAGTGCAAGGGGACTAGCTAGCGAGCAGTACTTC. It specifies CSARGLASEQYF.